This is a list of T cell receptor beta chains from one sample in a study of blood T cell repertoires in COVID-19. Using immunoSEQ multiplex PCR, the repertoire was profiled, and TCRdb retains in-frame clones only, with some absent. This table holds about 89,000 clones, 75% to 95% found once. The source material was peripheral blood. The receptors here all came from a human donor with active COVID-19. The donor label of this sample is uncertain. CDR3s include the opening cysteine and the closing phenylalanine or tryptophan. Fields, in order: V gene, D gene, clone size, J gene, CDR3 protein, CDR3 DNA. D genes are given only for firm matches. Rows may omit the clone size; those that give it use once, few, many or a size class.

TRBV19	NA	NA	TRBJ1-5	CASSPPLWANQPQHF	TGTGCCAGTAGCCCCCCCCTCTGGGCCAATCAGCCCCAGCATTTT
TRBV14	TRBD1	NA	TRBJ1-4	CASSQDRLEDREDEKLFF	TGTGCCAGCAGCCAAGACCGACTTGAAGACAGGGAAGACGAAAAACTGTTTTTT
TRBV9	TRBD1	NA	TRBJ2-1	CASSVWDRGNEQFF	TGTGCCAGCAGCGTATGGGACAGAGGCAATGAGCAGTTCTTC
TRBV9	TRBD1	NA	TRBJ1-1	CASSVSGTGGTEAFF	TGTGCCAGCAGCGTCTCCGGGACAGGGGGCACTGAAGCTTTCTTT
TRBV2	TRBD2	NA	TRBJ2-3	CASQLAASTDTQYF	TGTGCCAGCCAACTAGCGGCGAGCACAGATACGCAGTATTTT
TRBV19	NA	NA	TRBJ1-5	CASSINRDSSNQPQHF	TGTGCCAGTAGTATAAATCGGGATTCTAGCAATCAGCCCCAGCATTTT
TRBV3-1/TRBV3-2	NA	NA	TRBJ1-4	CASSHGHPRGGLFF	TGTGCCAGCAGCCATGGCCACCCCCGCGGGGGACTGTTTTTT
TRBV6-1	NA	NA	TRBJ1-1	CASSDHRVAEAFF	TGTGCCAGCAGTGATCACAGGGTGGCTGAAGCTTTCTTT
TRBV4-3	TRBD1	NA	TRBJ2-3	CASSPRQGLGTDTQYF	TGCGCCAGCAGCCCGCGACAGGGTTTGGGCACAGATACGCAGTATTTT
TRBV4-3	TRBD2	NA	TRBJ2-3	CASSGLAGGQDTQYF	TGCGCCAGCAGCGGCCTAGCGGGGGGCCAAGATACGCAGTATTTT
TRBV6-1	TRBD1	NA	TRBJ2-5	CASSEGTGRGEETQYF	TGTGCCAGCAGTGAGGGGACAGGGAGGGGTGAAGAGACCCAGTACTTC
TRBV29-1	NA	NA	TRBJ1-6	CSVEARGNSPLHF	TGCAGCGTTGAGGCCAGGGGAAATTCACCCCTCCACTTT
TRBV14	NA	few	TRBJ1-1	CASSQDPPGHSEAFF	TGTGCCAGCAGCCAAGATCCCCCGGGACATTCGGAAGCTTTCTTT
TRBV5-1	NA	NA	TRBJ2-2	CASSLGVSGGGELFF	TGCGCCAGCAGCTTGGGAGTATCCGGGGGAGGGGAGCTGTTTTTT
TRBV9	TRBD2	NA	TRBJ2-1	CASTSGGAWYNEQFF	TGTGCCAGCACCTCCGGGGGGGCATGGTACAATGAGCAGTTCTTC
TRBV7-2	NA	NA	TRBJ2-7	CASSLSGTSLSYEQYF	TGTGCCAGCAGCTTATCCGGGACAAGCCTCTCCTACGAGCAGTACTTC
TRBV6-5	TRBD2	NA	TRBJ2-4	CASSLDREGDIQYF	TGTGCCAGCAGCCTAGATCGGGAGGGGGACATTCAGTACTTC
TRBV27	TRBD1	NA	TRBJ1-6	CASSFRTGSSYNSPLHF	TGTGCCAGCAGTTTTAGGACAGGGAGCTCCTATAATTCACCCCTCCACTTT
TRBV15	NA	NA	TRBJ2-7	CATSRDRISRGEQYF	TGTGCCACCAGCAGAGACCGAATTTCACGGGGCGAGCAGTACTTC
TRBV11-2	NA	NA	TRBJ1-6	CASSAVDSPLHF	TGTGCCAGCAGCGCCGTAGATTCACCCCTCCACTTT
TRBV2	NA	NA	TRBJ2-6	CASSDGWGVSSGANVLTF	TGTGCCAGCAGTGATGGGTGGGGGGTGAGCTCTGGGGCCAACGTCCTGACTTTC
TRBV13	NA	NA	TRBJ1-2	CASSLNRGLGGHGYTF	TGTGCCAGCAGCTTAAACCGGGGCCTAGGGGGACATGGCTACACCTTC
TRBV5-1	NA	NA	TRBJ2-3	CASSLGLWGSAGTDTQYF	TGCGCCAGCAGCTTGGGCTTGTGGGGTAGCGCAGGCACAGATACGCAGTATTTT
TRBV5-4	TRBD1	NA	TRBJ2-7	CASSKTGQGRGVYF	TGTGCCAGCAGCAAAACGGGACAGGGTCGCGGTGTGTACTTC
TRBV28	TRBD2	NA	TRBJ2-1	CASSTVTSGGGGQFF	TGTGCCAGCAGTACAGTGACTAGCGGGGGCGGCGGGCAGTTCTTC
TRBV4-1	NA	NA	TRBJ1-2	CASSQVGQVYGYTF	TGCGCCAGCAGCCAAGTGGGGCAGGTCTATGGCTACACCTTC
TRBV7-8	TRBD2	NA	TRBJ2-5	CASSRLTSGGALQETQYF	TGTGCCAGCAGCCGCCTGACTAGCGGGGGAGCACTCCAAGAGACCCAGTACTTC
TRBV27	TRBD1	NA	TRBJ1-2	CASSLTGVQDGYTF	TGTGCCAGCAGTCTGACAGGGGTTCAGGATGGCTACACCTTC
TRBV5-1	TRBD1	NA	TRBJ2-1	CASRDDRGYNEQFF	TGCGCCAGCAGAGACGACAGGGGCTACAATGAGCAGTTCTTC
TRBV28	TRBD1	NA	TRBJ1-2	CASREPGTGGGGYTF	TGTGCCAGCAGGGAACCCGGGACAGGGGGTGGGGGCTACACCTTC
TRBV2	TRBD1	NA	TRBJ2-5	CASSDRDSLQETQYF	TGTGCCAGCAGCGACCGGGACAGCCTCCAAGAGACCCAGTACTTC
TRBV5-1	NA	NA	TRBJ2-5	CASSLEVAVGETQYF	TGCGCCAGCAGCTTGGAGGTAGCAGTTGGGGAGACCCAGTACTTC
TRBV5-1	TRBD2	NA	TRBJ2-7	CASSLAWARRGGAYEQYF	TGCGCCAGCAGCTTGGCCTGGGCCCGGCGGGGGGGTGCCTACGAGCAGTACTTC
TRBV24-1	NA	NA	TRBJ1-2	CANQRAPLYGYTF	TGTGCGAACCAGAGAGCGCCACTCTATGGCTACACCTTC
TRBV11-2	TRBD2	NA	TRBJ2-7	CASSLEAGGNSYEQYF	TGTGCCAGCAGCTTAGAAGCGGGGGGTAACTCCTACGAGCAGTACTTC
TRBV10-3	TRBD1	once	TRBJ2-5	CAIQQGVGETQYF	TGTGCCATTCAACAGGGGGTCGGGGAGACCCAGTACTTC
TRBV3-1/TRBV3-2	TRBD1	NA	TRBJ1-2	CASSQSTGPVNYGYTF	TGTGCCAGCAGCCAGTCGACAGGGCCGGTTAACTATGGCTACACCTTC
TRBV24-1	NA	NA	TRBJ2-5	CATSARGALQETQYF	TGTGCCACCAGCGCCCGGGGGGCCCTCCAAGAGACCCAGTACTTC
TRBV6-5	TRBD1	NA	TRBJ1-1	CASGTRTGRLGAFF	TGTGCCAGCGGGACACGGACAGGGAGGCTTGGAGCTTTCTTT
TRBV6-5	NA	NA	TRBJ1-5	CASMSGEQGQPQHF	TGTGCCAGCATGTCGGGGGAGCAGGGTCAGCCCCAGCATTTT
TRBV7-2	TRBD1	few	TRBJ2-3	CASSSTYRGDTQYF	TGTGCCAGCAGCTCGACCTACAGGGGAGATACGCAGTATTTT
TRBV14	TRBD1	NA	TRBJ1-6	CASSPGTGRSYNSPLHF	TGTGCCAGCAGCCCCGGGACAGGGCGCTCCTATAATTCACCCCTCCACTTT
TRBV3-1/TRBV3-2	NA	NA	TRBJ1-1	CASSQGSMNTEAFF	TGTGCCAGCAGCCAAGGTTCCATGAACACTGAAGCTTTCTTT
TRBV5-6	NA	once	TRBJ1-1	CASSLAGQGLYTEAFF	TGTGCCAGCAGCTTGGCCGGTCAGGGGTTATACACTGAAGCTTTCTTT
TRBV7-2	NA	NA	TRBJ1-1	CASSLTSGETEAFF	TGTGCCAGCAGCTTAACATCAGGGGAAACTGAAGCTTTCTTT
TRBV6-5	NA	NA	TRBJ2-1	CASSYSVPPREQFF	TGTGCCAGCAGTTACTCGGTCCCCCCCCGGGAGCAGTTCTTC
TRBV5-1	TRBD1	NA	TRBJ2-7	CASSLTGTGNYEQYF	TGCGCCAGCAGCTTGACCGGGACAGGGAACTACGAGCAGTACTTC